The 21 T cell receptor beta chains in this list originate from one sample, sequenced in a study of blood T cell repertoires in COVID-19. Here immunoSEQ multiplex PCR was the method, and the copy in TCRdb shows in-frame clones only, minus some. The sample holds some 290,000 clones, roughly 90% seen once. The sequencing sample was made of peripheral blood. These TCRs come from a woman aged 25 to 45 with COVID-19, enrolled during active disease.

The chain carries TRBV4-1 and TRBJ2-1; D perhaps matches TRBD2 (6 bases). Trimming shortened V by 3 bases and J by 10 bases, and 19 bases separated the two germline ends. The CDR3 sequence is 15 residues long. CDR1 and CDR2 from the germline V gene are MGHRA and YSYEKL. CDR3: CASSHGSKMAGEQFF. CDR3 in DNA: TGCGCCAGCAGCCATGGTTCTAAGATGGCGGGGGAGCAGTTCTTC.

The chain couples TRBV27 to TRBJ1-2, with D uncertain. Looked up from germline, CDR1 is MNHEY and CDR2 is SMNVEV (reference sequence). With 3 bases removed from V and 2 bases from J, the gap between germline ends came to 7 bases. The CDR3 contains 13 residues. CDR3 in DNA: TGTGCCAGCAGTTTTGCAGCGAACTATGGCTACACCTTC. As protein: CASSFAANYGYTF.

The chain combines TRBV25-1 with TRBJ2-3, with D hard to call. V dropped 5 bases and J dropped 6 bases, with 12 bases sitting between them. Germline CDR1 and CDR2: MGHDK and SYGVNS. The CDR3 is 13 amino acids. The CDR3 nucleotides are TGTGCCAGCAGTTCCCAGGTTCGCGATACGCAGTATTTT. It translates to CASSSQVRDTQYF. The full variable domain, rest sourced from reference TRBV25-1 and TRBJ2-3, is EADIYQTPRYLVIGTGKKITLECSQTMGHDKMYWYQQDPGMELHLIHYSYGVNSTEKGDLSSESTVSRIRTEHFPLTLESARPSHTSQYLCASSSQVRDTQYFGPGTRLTVL.

This chain uses TRBV4-1 with TRBJ1-4; D not certain. Germline CDR1 MGHRA, CDR2 YSYEKL. Trimming stripped 1 base from V and 5 bases from J, with 8 bases between. The CDR3 extends over 14 amino acids. CDR3 sequence: CASSQAGLNEKLFF. CDR3 coding DNA: TGCGCCAGCAGCCAAGCAGGACTGAATGAAAAACTGTTTTTT.

The genes are TRBV2 and TRBJ1-2; 10 positions agree with TRBD1. The CDR3 length is 16 residues. The germline CDR1 and CDR2 sequences are SNHLY and FYNNEI. The V gene end was trimmed by 3 bases and the J gene end by 7 bases; junction bases not matched to a gene: 11. This chain's CDR3 is CASSETHPGQGGGYTF. The CDR3 region has the DNA TGTGCCAGCAGTGAGACTCACCCCGGACAGGGGGGTGGCTACACCTTC.

J is TRBJ2-4 and V is TRBV5-1; D is perhaps TRBD1 (5 bases). The CDR3 has 13 residues. Trimming took 0 bases from V and 8 from J, leaving 9 bases between them. Germline CDR1 reads SGHRS; CDR2 reads YFSETQ. The CDR3 region is CASSLEQGHIQYF. CDR3 coding DNA: TGCGCCAGCAGCTTGGAGCAGGGCCACATTCAGTACTTC.

CDR3 loop: CASSIAVERTSRSYGYTF. The CDR3, as DNA: TGTGCCAGTAGTATTGCGGTTGAGAGAACATCCCGTAGCTATGGCTACACCTTC. The chain couples TRBV19 to TRBJ1-2; D is uncertain. V lost 3 bases to trimming and J lost 4 bases, with 24 bases between them. This CDR3 has 18 amino acids. Per germline, CDR1 LNHDA and CDR2 SQIVND (reference sequence).

The chain joins TRBV27 to TRBJ1-2, with TRBD1 matching over 8 bases. The CDR3 length is 18 residues. Looked up from germline, CDR1 is MNHEY and CDR2 is SMNVEV (reference sequence). Trimming removed 2 bases from V and 3 bases from J; junction bases left unmatched: 14. In DNA form, the CDR3 reads TGTGCCAGCAGTTTAGGGGTTTTAGGGGACAGGACACACTATGGCTACACCTTC. Translating it yields CASSLGVLGDRTHYGYTF.

V usage is TRBV7-6 and J usage is TRBJ2-7; 12 bases are a match to TRBD2. The V gene's germline CDR1 is SGHVS and CDR2 FNYEAQ. The CDR3 totals 15 residues. Trimming at V came to 5 bases and at J to 3 bases, leaving 5 bases not matched to a gene. The CDR3, as DNA: TGTGCCAGCAGCCTCGGGACTAGCGGGTTCTACGAGCAGTACTTC. Its translation is CASSLGTSGFYEQYF.

The CDR3 protein is CASSMLVNLDNEQFF. The DNA for the CDR3 is TGTGCCAGTAGTATGCTAGTAAACCTGGACAATGAGCAGTTCTTC. The V call is TRBV19, the J call TRBJ2-1; no firm D call. The CDR3 runs 15 residues. V was pared by 3 bases and J by 5 bases, with 14 bases between. Germline V gene data show CDR1 as LNHDA and CDR2 as SQIVND (reference sequence).

V gene TRBV4-1 combines with J gene TRBJ1-6; 10 bases agree with TRBD1. Germline V gives CDR1 MGHRA, CDR2 YSYEKL. V shed 2 bases, J shed 10 bases, and the junction held 5 bases outside the gene matches. There are 15 residues in the CDR3. The DNA for the CDR3 is TGCGCCAGCAGCCAAAGACAGGGGGCATGGTCACCCCTCCACTTT. Encoded protein: CASSQRQGAWSPLHF.

A few counts support this clone. This chain joins TRBV27 and TRBJ1-5, with TRBD1 matching 9 bases. The CDR3 loop spans 15 amino acids. Germline CDR1 reads MNHEY; CDR2 reads SMNVEV (reference sequence). V was clipped by 8 bases and J by 0 bases; unmatched bases: 5. The CDR3 loop reads CASWRTGDSNQPQHF. DNA of the CDR3: TGTGCCAGCTGGCGGACAGGGGATAGCAATCAGCCCCAGCATTTT.

The rearrangement joins TRBV27 to TRBJ2-7; 9 bases are a match to TRBD2. This CDR3 comprises 15 residues. J lost 6 bases, V lost 6 bases, and 12 bases had no gene match. The V gene's germline CDR1 is MNHEY and CDR2 SMNVEV (reference sequence). CDR3 protein: CASRTGRGGFFEQYF. Written as DNA, the CDR3 is TGTGCCAGCAGGACGGGGCGGGGGGGCTTTTTCGAGCAGTACTTC.

The table lists this clone with a few counts. The V gene is TRBV11-3, the J gene TRBJ2-7, with 7 nucleotides matching TRBD1. CDR1 is SGHNT and CDR2 is YENEEA in the germline V gene. The junction had 0 bases not matched to a gene; V was cut back by 4 bases and J by 3 bases. The CDR3 is made up of 12 amino acids. The DNA for the CDR3 is TGTGCCAGCAGCTCAGGGGGCTACGAGCAGTACTTC. Translation gives CASSSGGYEQYF. The full variable domain, completed using reference TRBV11-3 and TRBJ2-7, is EAGVVQSPRYKIIEKKQPVAFWCNPISGHNTLYWYLQNLGQGPELLIRYENEEAVDDSQLPKDRFSAERLKGVDSTLKIQPAELGDSAVYLCASSSGGYEQYFGPGTRLTVT.

The genes are TRBV5-1 and TRBJ1-4; maybe TRBD1 (6 bases). The CDR3 spans 17 residues. Germline V lookup: CDR1 SGHRS, CDR2 YFSETQ. Trimming removed 2 bases at V and 1 base at J, with 15 bases between. CDR3: CASSFRLGARTNEKLFF. The CDR3 DNA reads TGCGCCAGCAGCTTTCGGTTGGGGGCACGAACTAATGAAAAACTGTTTTTT.

The chain is built from TRBV5-1 and TRBJ2-7; D gene ambiguous. V lost 4 bases to trimming and J lost 3 bases, with 8 bases between them. Germline V lookup: CDR1 SGHRS, CDR2 YFSETQ. CDR3 length equals 12 residues. CDR3 residues: CASSPLGYEQYF. The CDR3 DNA sequence: TGCGCCAGCAGCCCCCTCGGCTACGAGCAGTACTTC.

The rearrangement links TRBV6-5 to TRBJ2-5; tentatively, D is TRBD1 (7 bases). This CDR3 comprises 13 residues. V dropped 8 bases and J dropped 4 bases, with 14 bases sitting between them. Germline lookup yields CDR1 MNHEY and CDR2 SVGAGI. CDR3 region: CASGGAGGETQYF. CDR3 nucleotides: TGTGCCAGCGGCGGGGCAGGGGGAGAGACCCAGTACTTC.

The chain couples TRBV4-1 to TRBJ2-1, with 9 bases aligning to TRBD1. Germline V gene lookup returns CDR1 MGHRA and CDR2 YSYEKL. V lost 3 bases and J lost 9; bases outside the gene matches: 9. The CDR3 loop spans 15 amino acids. CDR3 loop: CASSHPGTGRGEQFF. CDR3 bases: TGCGCCAGCAGCCATCCCGGGACAGGGCGCGGTGAGCAGTTCTTC.

The chain links TRBV28 to TRBJ1-1; 7 positions match TRBD1. The V and J ends lost 3 bases and 0 bases, in that order; junction bases with no gene match: 4. Germline loops: CDR1 MDHEN, CDR2 SYDVKM. The CDR3 has 15 residues. The CDR3 sequence is CASSLLQGMNTEAFF. The CDR3 nucleotides read TGTGCCAGCAGTTTGTTACAGGGGATGAACACTGAAGCTTTCTTT.

The chain has TRBV12-3 or TRBV12-4 and TRBJ1-2; 7 nucleotides agree with TRBD1. V shed 6 bases and J 8 bases; nucleotides not matched to a gene: 9. The CDR3 is 13 amino acids. The CDR3 nucleotides read TGTGCCAGCAGCTTTGACAGGGCCCGAGGCTACACCTTC. This codes for CASSFDRARGYTF.

The J gene is TRBJ1-2, the V gene TRBV7-9; possibly TRBD1 for D (6 bases). This CDR3 is built from 13 residues. Germline V lookup: CDR1 SEHNR, CDR2 FQNEAQ (reference sequence). V shed 4 bases and J shed 7 bases, with 13 bases lying between them. The CDR3 loop reads CASSSPWTAGYTF. CDR3 coding DNA: TGTGCCAGCAGCTCCCCGTGGACAGCTGGCTACACCTTC. Variable domain in full (rest from reference TRBV7-9 and TRBJ1-2): DTGVSQNPRHKITKRGQNVTFRCDPISEHNRLYWYRQTLGQGPEFLTYFQNEAQLEKSRLLSDRFSAERPKGSFSTLEIQRTEQGDSAMYLCASSSPWTAGYTFGSGTRLTVV.